What follows describes a single T cell receptor (beta chain). Antigen specificity is unknown. Cells were stimulated with overlapping HIV-1 Gag 15-mer peptides. Sorting of responding CD4+ T cells relied on upregulated CD40 ligand together with CD69. For approximately 20 hours, CD8-depleted PBMCs received anti-CD28/CD49d costimulation, a CD40-blocking antibody and enfuvirtide. This was the immunoSEQ version 4 assay in survey mode. Produced via immunoSEQ multiplex PCR; TCRdb's table is partial and in-frame only. The table records over 15,000 clones, 65% of them present only once. This sample was included in a study of persistence of HIV-infected CD4 T cells. Study observations and caveats: Degenerate expanded CDR3beta sequences were enriched among CMV- and Gag-responding cells. Within sorted populations, more oligoclonal TCRs accompanied more oligoclonal proviruses. CMV- and Gag-responding cells had lower TCRbeta richness than CD3/CD28-responding cells.

V lost 6 bases to trimming and J lost 2 bases, with 6 bases between them. The CDR3 contains 12 residues. Per germline, CDR1 WNHNN and CDR2 SYGVQD (reference sequence). The TCR was taken from an adult woman with HIV who was CMV-seropositive. V is TRBV10-1 and J is TRBJ2-3; no firm D call. This sample comprised CD4+ T cells sorted from PBMCs after roughly 18-hour stimulation, obtained from a patient who received antiretroviral therapy. The CDR3 DNA follows: TGCGCCAGCAGCCAGACCACAGATACGCAGTATTTT. Amino acids: CASSQTTDTQYF.